This T cell receptor beta chain was identified in a study of CD8 T cells in ankylosing spondylitis. General study points: Reportedly, significant enrichment of disease-linked clones occurred in matched ankylosing spondylitis synovial fluid. Ankylosing spondylitis blood appeared to be characterized by a TCR beta motif of 8 or 9 highly homologous variants.

Making the TCR beta libraries involved quantitative 5'-RACE with molecular barcodes. TCRdb re-analysed the 5' RACE reads in MiXCR, keeping a single row per CDR3 protein. The sample includes approximately 400,000 distinct CDR3 sequences, more than 15% of them seen just once. This CDR3 has 13 amino acids. Germline CDR1 SGHNT, CDR2 YYREEE (reference sequence). V was trimmed by 0 bases and J by 4 bases, leaving 7 bases between them. In its sample, this clonotype was seen a few times. Its specificity is not known. Source material: blood, either unsorted or a sorted T cell fraction (not recorded which). The chain uses TRBV5-4 and TRBJ1-1; no firm D call. The TCR originated in a male donor with ankylosing spondylitis. In DNA form, the CDR3 reads TGTGCCAGCAGCTTGGGGGGATTCACTGAAGCTTTCTTT. The encoded protein is CASSLGGFTEAFF.